These 5 T cell receptor beta chains came from one sample sequenced in a study of blood T cell repertoires in COVID-19. Measured with immunoSEQ multiplex PCR; TCRdb has only the in-frame clones, and not every one. This repertoire shows approximately 150,000 clones, 89% found once; its top ten account for roughly 1.6%. Source material: peripheral blood. The receptor set was obtained from a human donor in a cohort sampled during active COVID-19.

This clone was observed once. J is TRBJ2-1 and V is TRBV7-9; 12 bases line up with TRBD2. The germline CDR1 and CDR2 sequences are SEHNR and FQNEAQ (reference sequence). J lost 5 bases, V lost 3 bases, and 2 bases had no gene match. The CDR3 consists of 15 residues. The CDR3 bases are TGTGCCAGCAGCTTGACTAGCGGGGGCCACAATGAGCAGTTCTTC. Protein product: CASSLTSGGHNEQFF.

V usage is TRBV9 and J usage is TRBJ2-2, with 8 bases aligning to TRBD2. CDR1 is SGDLS and CDR2 is YYNGEE in the germline V gene. Losses at the gene ends were 0 bases for V and 2 bases for J; bases not matched to a gene: 3. The length of the CDR3 is 16 residues. CDR3 residues: CASSVVGTRNTGELFF. The CDR3 DNA is TGTGCCAGCAGCGTAGTAGGGACTAGAAACACCGGGGAGCTGTTTTTT. Full variable domain (outside the CDR3, taken from reference TRBV9 and TRBJ2-2): DSGVTQTPKHLITATGQRVTLRCSPRSGDLSVYWYQQSLDQGLQFLIQYYNGEERAKGNILERFSAQQFPDLHSELNLSSLELGDSALYFCASSVVGTRNTGELFFGEGSRLTVL.

The rearrangement uses TRBV24-1 and TRBJ2-5; TRBD2 aligns across 12 bases. Germline-derived CDR1 and CDR2 are KGHDR and SFDVKD. The CDR3 runs 18 residues. Losses at the gene ends were 1 base for V and 2 bases for J; bases not matched to a gene: 7. Written as DNA, the CDR3 is TGTGCCACCAGTGATTTAACGGGGACTAGCGGGCCACAAGAGACCCAGTACTTC. Translating it yields CATSDLTGTSGPQETQYF.

The chain employs TRBV7-2 and TRBJ1-4, with D possibly matching TRBD1 (5 bases). The CDR3 is 14 residues long. Germline-derived CDR1 and CDR2 are SGHTA and FQGNSA. V lost 3 bases and J lost 7, with 12 bases in between. The CDR3 protein is CASSFNLQGEKLFF. CDR3 DNA sequence: TGTGCCAGCAGCTTTAACCTCCAGGGTGAAAAACTGTTTTTT.

The chain employs TRBV9 and TRBJ2-3; 10 bases are a match to TRBD2. CDR3 size: 16 residues. V was pared by 0 bases and J by 4 bases, with 5 bases of the junction left unmatched. Germline CDR1 is SGDLS and CDR2 is YYNGEE. The CDR3 bases are TGTGCCAGCAGCGTAGCTACCAGCGGGGGGGCAGATACGCAGTATTTT. This gives the protein CASSVATSGGADTQYF.